This passage covers 9 T cell receptor beta chains from one sample sequenced in a study of cytomegalovirus exposure and HLA in healthy donors. PCR amplification relied on 60 Vbeta primers (plus 13 Jbeta primers). Libraries were prepared by immunoSEQ multiplex PCR; TCRdb keeps only in-frame clonotypes and omits some of them. The sample carries fewer than 200,000 clones, approximately 73% recorded once. Sequences were obtained from PBMCs. These receptors all come from a woman under 30 in good health and CMV-seropositive.

The V and J genes are TRBV12-5 and TRBJ2-1, with 10 positions matching TRBD1. CDR3 size: 14 residues. V shed 4 bases, J shed 8 bases, and the junction held 5 bases outside the gene matches. Looked up from germline, CDR1 is LGHNT and CDR2 is FRNRAP. CDR3 coding DNA: TGTGCTAGTGGTTCGACAGGGGGCTTGGATGAGCAGTTCTTC. Its translation: CASGSTGGLDEQFF.

This clone was seen just once. The chain links TRBV11-1 to TRBJ2-5; D not resolved. V was clipped by 3 bases and J by 0 bases, with 14 bases between them. Germline V lookup: CDR1 SGHAT, CDR2 FQDESV (reference sequence). This CDR3 comprises 16 residues. In nucleotides, the CDR3 is TGTGCCAGCAGCTTTAGCAAAGGAATGTACCAAGAGACCCAGTACTTC. This gives the protein CASSFSKGMYQETQYF.

The chain combines TRBV5-4 with TRBJ2-2, with D perhaps TRBD2 (6 bases). Trimming cost V 8 bases and J 4 bases, with 9 bases left between them. The CDR3 length is 12 residues. CDR1 is SGHNT, CDR2 YYREEE, per germline (reference sequence). CDR3 residues: CASLAVTGELFF. The CDR3 DNA sequence: TGTGCCAGTTTAGCGGTCACCGGGGAGCTGTTTTTT.

To note about this clone: This CDR3 is also generated by other DNA sequences in the sample. The rearrangement links TRBV11-1 to TRBJ1-4; TRBD1 is a possible D gene (5 bases). V shed 3 bases and J shed 8 bases, with 16 bases lying between them. Germline CDR1 and CDR2: SGHAT and FQDESV (reference sequence). The CDR3 contains 15 residues. CDR3 region: CASSFQGSREEKLFF. The DNA for the CDR3 is TGTGCCAGCAGCTTCCAGGGATCGCGAGAAGAAAAACTGTTTTTT. Full variable domain (rest looked up from reference TRBV11-1 and TRBJ1-4): EAEVAQSPRYKITEKSQAVAFWCDPISGHATLYWYRQILGQGPELLVQFQDESVVDDSQLPKDRFSAERLKGVDSTLKIQPAELGDSAMYLCASSFQGSREEKLFFGSGTQLSVL.

The chain is built from TRBV18 and TRBJ1-3, with 7 bases lining up with TRBD1. V gave up 3 bases and J gave up 6 bases; unmatched junction bases: 2. The CDR3 has 13 amino acids. Germline assignment: CDR1 KGHSH and CDR2 LQKENI. The CDR3 here is CASSPGTENTIYF. In nucleotides, the CDR3 is TGTGCCAGCTCACCGGGGACAGAAAACACCATATATTTT.

As concerns this clone: The junction and the germline gene differ at one end; a read error may be behind it. V usage is TRBV30 and J usage is TRBJ1-6; 7 nucleotides agree with TRBD1. CDR1 is GTSNPN and CDR2 is SVGIG in the germline V gene (reference sequence). The CDR3 runs to 15 residues. This chain's CDR3 is CAWHATGTDVSPLHF. The CDR3 DNA is TGTGCCTGGCATGCTACCGGGACAGATGTCTCACCCCTCCACTTC.

This sequence joins TRBV5-1 and TRBJ1-6, with TRBD1 as a possible D gene (6 bases). Deletions cut 1 base from V and 9 bases from J, with 17 bases between. Germline CDR1 SGHRS, CDR2 YFSETQ. The CDR3 runs 16 residues. In DNA, the CDR3 is TGCGCCAGCAGCTTGTCTGCAGGGGAGAATAGTTCACCCCTCCACTTT. Amino acid sequence: CASSLSAGENSSPLHF.

The chain links TRBV7-2 to TRBJ2-1; weak D call: TRBD2 (6 bases). This CDR3 has 17 residues. The V gene's germline CDR1 is SGHTA and CDR2 FQGNSA. The V gene lost 1 base and the J gene lost 4 bases, with 17 bases spanning the gap. CDR3 region: CASSLGVRGKLYNEQFF. CDR3 nucleotide sequence: TGTGCCAGCAGCTTAGGCGTCCGGGGGAAGCTTTACAATGAGCAGTTCTTC.

In this sample, this clone turned up a few times. This chain connects TRBV9 to TRBJ1-2, with D possibly TRBD1 on 6 matching bases. The CDR3 is 15 residues long. Germline CDR1 reads SGDLS; CDR2 reads YYNGEE. The V end was cut by 2 bases, the J end by 1 base, with 12 bases between. CDR3 sequence: CASSVGGAGNYGYTF. The DNA of the CDR3 is TGTGCCAGCAGCGTCGGGGGGGCGGGTAACTATGGCTACACCTTC.